This TCR beta chain was found in a study of T cell changes during pregnancy in multiple sclerosis. Germline CDR1 SGHTA, CDR2 FQGNSA. The V end lost 1 base, the J end lost 1 base, and 7 bases lay between the germline ends. This CDR3 is built from 14 residues. Repertoires were generated with immunoSEQ multiplex PCR, while TCRdb's copy carries only in-frame clones and drops some. In the table there are about 77,000 clones, approximately 91% of which are singletons. The chain carries TRBV7-2 and TRBJ1-2; D is unclear. Source: peripheral blood, taken before pregnancy. The clonotype was recovered from a female donor with multiple sclerosis, enrolled in a pregnancy study. The CDR3 here is CASSLDGSNYGYTF. CDR3 nucleotides: TGTGCCAGCAGCTTAGATGGCAGTAACTATGGCTACACCTTC.